The source of this T cell receptor (beta chain) is a study of control samples from healthy donors and cancer patients. Measured with immunoSEQ multiplex PCR; TCRdb has only the in-frame clones, and not every one. Of 100,000 to 150,000 clones listed, roughly 86% are singletons. Trimming shortened V by 3 bases and J by 6 bases, and 15 bases separated the two germline ends. Germline V CDR1 and CDR2: MDHEN, SYDVKM. The CDR3 has 15 amino acids. Sequencing input: PBMCs. This receptor was taken from a man in his fifties or sixties with head and neck cancer. The rearrangement joins TRBV28 to TRBJ2-1; D is perhaps TRBD2 (6 bases). The CDR3 nucleotides are TGTGCCAGCAGTTTCCAGCGGGTCCAGGGCAATGAGCAGTTCTTC. Residues: CASSFQRVQGNEQFF.